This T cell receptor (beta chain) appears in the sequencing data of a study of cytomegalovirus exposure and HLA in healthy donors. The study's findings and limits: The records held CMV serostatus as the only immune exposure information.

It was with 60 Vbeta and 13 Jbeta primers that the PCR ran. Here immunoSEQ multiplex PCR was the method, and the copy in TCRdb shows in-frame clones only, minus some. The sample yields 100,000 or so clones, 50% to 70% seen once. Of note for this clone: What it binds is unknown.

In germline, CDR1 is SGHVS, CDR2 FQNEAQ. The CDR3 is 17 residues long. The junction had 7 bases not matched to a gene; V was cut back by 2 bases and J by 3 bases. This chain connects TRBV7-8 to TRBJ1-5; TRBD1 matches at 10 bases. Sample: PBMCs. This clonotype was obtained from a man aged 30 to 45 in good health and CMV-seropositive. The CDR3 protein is CASSLTIGQGDNQPQHF. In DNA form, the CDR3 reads TGTGCCAGCAGCTTAACCATAGGACAGGGGGACAATCAGCCCCAGCATTTT.